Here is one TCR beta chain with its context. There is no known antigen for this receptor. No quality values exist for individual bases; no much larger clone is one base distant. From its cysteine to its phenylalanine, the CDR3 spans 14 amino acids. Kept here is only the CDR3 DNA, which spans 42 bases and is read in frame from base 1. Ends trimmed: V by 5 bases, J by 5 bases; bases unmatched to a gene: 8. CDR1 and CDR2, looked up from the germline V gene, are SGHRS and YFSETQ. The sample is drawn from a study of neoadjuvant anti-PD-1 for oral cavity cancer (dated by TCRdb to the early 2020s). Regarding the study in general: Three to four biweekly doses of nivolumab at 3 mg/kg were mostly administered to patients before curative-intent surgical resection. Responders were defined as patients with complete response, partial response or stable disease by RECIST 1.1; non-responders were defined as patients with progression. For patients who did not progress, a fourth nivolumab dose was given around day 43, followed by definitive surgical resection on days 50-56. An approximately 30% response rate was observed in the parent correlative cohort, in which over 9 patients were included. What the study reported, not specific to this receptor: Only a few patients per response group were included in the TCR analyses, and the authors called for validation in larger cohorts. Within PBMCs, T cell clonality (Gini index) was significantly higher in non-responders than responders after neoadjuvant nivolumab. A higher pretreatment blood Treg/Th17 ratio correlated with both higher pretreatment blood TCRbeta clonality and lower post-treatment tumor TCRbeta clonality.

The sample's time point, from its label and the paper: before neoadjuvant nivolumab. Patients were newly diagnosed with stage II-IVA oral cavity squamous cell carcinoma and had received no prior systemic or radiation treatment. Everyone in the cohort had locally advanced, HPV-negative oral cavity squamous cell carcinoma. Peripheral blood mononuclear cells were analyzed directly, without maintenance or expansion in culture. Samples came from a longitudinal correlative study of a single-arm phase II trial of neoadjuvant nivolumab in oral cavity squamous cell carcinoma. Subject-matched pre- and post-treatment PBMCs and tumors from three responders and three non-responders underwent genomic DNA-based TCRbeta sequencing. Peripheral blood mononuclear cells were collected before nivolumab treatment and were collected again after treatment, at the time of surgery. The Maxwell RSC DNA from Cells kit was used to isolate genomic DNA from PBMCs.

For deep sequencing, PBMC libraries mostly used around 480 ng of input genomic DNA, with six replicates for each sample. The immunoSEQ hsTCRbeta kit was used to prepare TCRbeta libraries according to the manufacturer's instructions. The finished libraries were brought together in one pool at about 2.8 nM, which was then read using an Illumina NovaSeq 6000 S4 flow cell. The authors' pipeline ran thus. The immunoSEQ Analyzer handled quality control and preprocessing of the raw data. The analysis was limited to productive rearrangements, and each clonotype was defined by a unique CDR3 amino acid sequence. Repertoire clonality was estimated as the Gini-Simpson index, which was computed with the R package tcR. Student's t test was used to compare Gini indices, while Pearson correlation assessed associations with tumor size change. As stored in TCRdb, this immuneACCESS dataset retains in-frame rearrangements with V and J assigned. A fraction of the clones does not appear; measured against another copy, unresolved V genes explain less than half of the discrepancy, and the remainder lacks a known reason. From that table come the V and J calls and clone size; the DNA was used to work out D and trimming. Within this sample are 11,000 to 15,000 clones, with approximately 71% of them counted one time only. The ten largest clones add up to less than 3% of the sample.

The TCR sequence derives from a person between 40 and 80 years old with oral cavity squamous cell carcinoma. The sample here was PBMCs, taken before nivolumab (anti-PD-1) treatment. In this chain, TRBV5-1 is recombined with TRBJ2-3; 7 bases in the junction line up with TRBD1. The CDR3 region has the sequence CASRRQGVRDTQYF. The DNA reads TGCGCCAGCAGACGTCAGGGGGTGAGAGATACGCAGTATTTT. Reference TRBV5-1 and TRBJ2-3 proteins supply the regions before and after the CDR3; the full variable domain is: KAGVTQTPRYLIKTRGQQVTLSCSPISGHRSVSWYQQTPGQGLQFLFEYFSETQRNKGNFPGRFSGRQFSNSRSEMNVSTLELGDSALYLCASRRQGVRDTQYFGPGTRLTVL.